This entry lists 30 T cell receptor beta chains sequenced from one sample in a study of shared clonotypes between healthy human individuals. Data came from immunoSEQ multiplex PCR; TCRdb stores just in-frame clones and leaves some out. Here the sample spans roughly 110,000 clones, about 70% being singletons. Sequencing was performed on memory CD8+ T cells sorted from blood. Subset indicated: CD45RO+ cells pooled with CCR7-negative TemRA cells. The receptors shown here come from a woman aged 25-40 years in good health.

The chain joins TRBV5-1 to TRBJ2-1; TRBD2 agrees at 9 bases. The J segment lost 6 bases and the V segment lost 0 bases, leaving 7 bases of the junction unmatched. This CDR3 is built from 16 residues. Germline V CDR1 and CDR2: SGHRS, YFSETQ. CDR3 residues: CASSLAREGLGNEQFF. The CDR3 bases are TGCGCCAGCAGCTTGGCGCGGGAGGGATTAGGCAATGAGCAGTTCTTC. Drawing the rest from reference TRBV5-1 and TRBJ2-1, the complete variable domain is KAGVTQTPRYLIKTRGQQVTLSCSPISGHRSVSWYQQTPGQGLQFLFEYFSETQRNKGNFPGRFSGRQFSNSRSEMNVSTLELGDSALYLCASSLAREGLGNEQFFGPGTRLTVL.

DNA of the CDR3: TGTGCCAGCAGATGGGACGTTGGAGCAGATACGCAGTATTTT. Translated: CASRWDVGADTQYF. This chain uses TRBV27 with TRBJ2-3; D tentatively fits TRBD1 or TRBD2 (5 bases each). The CDR3 totals 14 residues. Germline values: CDR1 MNHEY, CDR2 SMNVEV (reference sequence). V was trimmed by 6 bases and J by 4 bases, leaving 14 bases between them.

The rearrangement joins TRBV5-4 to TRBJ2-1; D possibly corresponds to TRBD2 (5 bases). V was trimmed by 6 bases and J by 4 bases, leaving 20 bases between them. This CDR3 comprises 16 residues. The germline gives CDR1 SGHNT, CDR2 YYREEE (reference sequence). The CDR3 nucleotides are TGTGCCAGCACCGACGCGGGCCTTTCGGGTTACAATGAGCAGTTCTTC. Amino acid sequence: CASTDAGLSGYNEQFF.

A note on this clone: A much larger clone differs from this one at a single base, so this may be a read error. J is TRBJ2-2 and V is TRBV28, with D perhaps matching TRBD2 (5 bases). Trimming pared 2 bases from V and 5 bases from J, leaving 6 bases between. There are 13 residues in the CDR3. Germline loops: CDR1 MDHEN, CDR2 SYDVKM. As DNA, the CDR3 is TGTGCCAGCAGTTTAACGGGGACCGGGGAGCTGTTTTTT. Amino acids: CASSLTGTGELFF.

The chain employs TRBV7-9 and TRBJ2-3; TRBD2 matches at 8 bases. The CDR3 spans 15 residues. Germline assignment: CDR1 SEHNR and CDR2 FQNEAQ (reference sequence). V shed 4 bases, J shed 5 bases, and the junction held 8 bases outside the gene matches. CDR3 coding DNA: TGTGCCAGCAGCTGGGTACTAAGCGGGAGAGATACGCAGTATTTT. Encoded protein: CASSWVLSGRDTQYF. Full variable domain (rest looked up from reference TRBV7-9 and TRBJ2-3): DTGVSQNPRHKITKRGQNVTFRCDPISEHNRLYWYRQTLGQGPEFLTYFQNEAQLEKSRLLSDRFSAERPKGSFSTLEIQRTEQGDSAMYLCASSWVLSGRDTQYFGPGTRLTVL.

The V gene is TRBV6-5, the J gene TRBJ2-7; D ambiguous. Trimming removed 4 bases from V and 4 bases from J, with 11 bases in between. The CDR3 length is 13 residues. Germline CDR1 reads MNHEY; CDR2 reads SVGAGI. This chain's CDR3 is CASSLTETYEQYF. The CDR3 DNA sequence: TGTGCCAGCAGTTTAACAGAGACATACGAGCAGTACTTC.

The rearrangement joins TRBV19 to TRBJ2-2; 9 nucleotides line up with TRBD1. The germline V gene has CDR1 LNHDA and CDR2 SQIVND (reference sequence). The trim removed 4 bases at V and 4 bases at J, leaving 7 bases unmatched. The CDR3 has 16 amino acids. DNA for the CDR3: TGTGCCAGTAGTACCCCGACAGGGGGGATCACCGGGGAGCTGTTTTTT. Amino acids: CASSTPTGGITGELFF.

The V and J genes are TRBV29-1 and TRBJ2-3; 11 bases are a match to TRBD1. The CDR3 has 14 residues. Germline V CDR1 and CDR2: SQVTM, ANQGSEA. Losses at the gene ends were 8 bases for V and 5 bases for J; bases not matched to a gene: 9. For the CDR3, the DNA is TGCAGCACCTCCGGGACAGGGGGTGGAGATACGCAGTATTTT. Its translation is CSTSGTGGGDTQYF.

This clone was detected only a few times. Here the CDR3 reads CASRYATNEKLFF. CDR3 nucleotides: TGTGCCAGTAGGTATGCAACTAATGAAAAACTGTTTTTT. The chain employs TRBV19 and TRBJ1-4; no reliable D call. The CDR3 has 13 residues. V lost 6 bases and J 0 bases, leaving 5 bases between the germline ends. The germline gives CDR1 LNHDA, CDR2 SQIVND (reference sequence).

In nucleotides, the CDR3 is TGCGCCAGCAGTCGCCCCGGGGGGTTCCGCGGAAACACCATATATTTT. This encodes CASSRPGGFRGNTIYF. This chain connects TRBV23-1 to TRBJ1-3; D might be TRBD1 (5 bases). TRBV23-1 is sorted into the ORF group, with uncertain function. The CDR3 length is 16 residues. V shed 4 bases and J shed 4 bases, with 17 bases lying between them.

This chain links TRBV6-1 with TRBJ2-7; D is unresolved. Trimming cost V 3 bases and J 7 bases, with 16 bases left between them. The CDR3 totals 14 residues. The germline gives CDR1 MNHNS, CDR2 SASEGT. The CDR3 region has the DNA TGTGCCAGCAGTGATGGCCCAGAGTCTAGGGAGCAGTACTTC. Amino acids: CASSDGPESREQYF.

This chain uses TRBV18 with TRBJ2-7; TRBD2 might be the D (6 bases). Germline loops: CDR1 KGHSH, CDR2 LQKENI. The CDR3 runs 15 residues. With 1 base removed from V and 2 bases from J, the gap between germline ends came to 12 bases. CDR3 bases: TGTGCCAGCTCACCACGAGGAGGGCTACCCTACGAGCAGTACTTC. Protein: CASSPRGGLPYEQYF.

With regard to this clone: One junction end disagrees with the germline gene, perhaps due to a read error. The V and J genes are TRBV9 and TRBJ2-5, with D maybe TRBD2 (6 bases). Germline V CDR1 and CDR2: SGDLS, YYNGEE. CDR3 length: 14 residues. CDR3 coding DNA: TGTGCCAGCAGCGTAGGGGGTAGCGGAGAGGCCCAGTACTTC. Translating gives CASSVGGSGEAQYF.

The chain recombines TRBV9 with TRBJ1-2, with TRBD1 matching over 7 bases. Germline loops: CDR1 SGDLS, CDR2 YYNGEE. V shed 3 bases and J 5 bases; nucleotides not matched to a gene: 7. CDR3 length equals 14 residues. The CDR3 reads CASSDQGVQYGYTF. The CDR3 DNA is TGTGCCAGCAGCGACCAGGGGGTTCAATATGGCTACACCTTC. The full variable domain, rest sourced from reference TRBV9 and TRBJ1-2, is DSGVTQTPKHLITATGQRVTLRCSPRSGDLSVYWYQQSLDQGLQFLIQYYNGEERAKGNILERFSAQQFPDLHSELNLSSLELGDSALYFCASSDQGVQYGYTFGSGTRLTVV.

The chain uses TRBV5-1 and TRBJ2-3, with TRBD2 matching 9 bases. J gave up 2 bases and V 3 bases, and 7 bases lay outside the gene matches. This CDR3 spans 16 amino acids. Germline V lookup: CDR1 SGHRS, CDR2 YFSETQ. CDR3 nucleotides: TGCGCCAGCAGCTCATTAGCGGGAGCGCTCACAGATACGCAGTATTTT. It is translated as CASSSLAGALTDTQYF.

DNA for the CDR3: TGTGCCAGCAGCCGGGACGACAATGAGCAGTTCTTC. Its translation: CASSRDDNEQFF. V is TRBV5-6 and J is TRBJ2-1; D assignment may be TRBD1 or TRBD2 (5 bases each). The CDR3 has 12 residues. Germline V gives CDR1 SGHDT, CDR2 YYEEEE. V was clipped by 4 bases and J by 5 bases, with 7 bases between them.

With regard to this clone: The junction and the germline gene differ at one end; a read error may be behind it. CDR3 coding DNA: TGTGCCAGCAGTGATCACCGGGCGGAAAACTTC. This translates into CASSDHRAENF. The V gene is TRBV25-1, the J gene TRBJ2-5; D unresolved. Germline CDR1 reads MGHDK; CDR2 reads SYGVNS. The CDR3 contains 11 residues.

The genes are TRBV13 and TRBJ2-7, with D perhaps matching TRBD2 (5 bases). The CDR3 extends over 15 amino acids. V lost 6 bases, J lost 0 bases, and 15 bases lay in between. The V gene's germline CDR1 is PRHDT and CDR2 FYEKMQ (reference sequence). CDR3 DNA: TGTGCCAGCAGTCGACCCGTCGACTACTCCTACGAGCAGTACTTC. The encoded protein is CASSRPVDYSYEQYF. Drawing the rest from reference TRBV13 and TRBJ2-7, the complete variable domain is AAGVIQSPRHLIKEKRETATLKCYPIPRHDTVYWYQQGPGQDPQFLISFYEKMQSDKGSIPDRFSAQQFSDYHSELNMSSLELGDSALYFCASSRPVDYSYEQYFGPGTRLTVT.

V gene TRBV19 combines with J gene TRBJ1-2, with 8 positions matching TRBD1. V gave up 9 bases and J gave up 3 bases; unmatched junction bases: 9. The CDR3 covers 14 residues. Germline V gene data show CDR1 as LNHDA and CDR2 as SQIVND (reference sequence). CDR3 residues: CASQGRTGYYGYTF. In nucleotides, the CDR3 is TGTGCCAGCCAGGGAAGGACAGGGTACTATGGCTACACCTTC.

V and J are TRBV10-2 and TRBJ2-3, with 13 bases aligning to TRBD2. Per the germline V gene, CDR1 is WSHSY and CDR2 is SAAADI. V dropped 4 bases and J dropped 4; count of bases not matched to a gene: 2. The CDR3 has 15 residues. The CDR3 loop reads CASSGTSGSSDTQYF. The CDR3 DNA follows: TGCGCCAGCAGTGGGACTAGCGGGAGCTCAGATACGCAGTATTTT.

In nucleotides, the CDR3 is TGTGCCAGCAGTTACGTCCCGGGACAATTTCGGGGAGCTTTCTTT. Encoded protein: CASSYVPGQFRGAFF. The rearrangement joins TRBV28 to TRBJ1-1, with D possibly matching TRBD1 (6 bases). The CDR3 is made up of 15 amino acids. The germline V and J ends were trimmed by 4 bases and 10 bases, with 22 bases remaining between them. Germline V gene sequence: CDR1 MDHEN, CDR2 SYDVKM.

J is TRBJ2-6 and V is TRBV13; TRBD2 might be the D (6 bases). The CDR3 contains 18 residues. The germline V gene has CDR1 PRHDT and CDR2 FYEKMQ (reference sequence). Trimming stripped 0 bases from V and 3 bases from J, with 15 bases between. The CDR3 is CASSLGPGAGNGANVLTF. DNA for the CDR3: TGTGCCAGCAGCTTAGGCCCGGGTGCGGGGAATGGGGCCAACGTCCTGACTTTC.

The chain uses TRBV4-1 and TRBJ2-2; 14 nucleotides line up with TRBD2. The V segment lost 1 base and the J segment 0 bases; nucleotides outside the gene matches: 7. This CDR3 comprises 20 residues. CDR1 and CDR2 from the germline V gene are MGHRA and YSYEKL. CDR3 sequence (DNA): TGCGCCAGCAGCCAAGTGACTAGCGGGAGGGGAATAGCGAACACCGGGGAGCTGTTTTTT. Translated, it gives CASSQVTSGRGIANTGELFF.

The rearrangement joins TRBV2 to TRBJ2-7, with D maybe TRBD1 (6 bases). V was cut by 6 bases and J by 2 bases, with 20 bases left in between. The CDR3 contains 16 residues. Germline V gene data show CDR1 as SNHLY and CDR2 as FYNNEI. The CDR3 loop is CASSLTLGQLAYEQYF. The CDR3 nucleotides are TGTGCCAGCAGCCTCACCCTTGGACAGCTTGCCTACGAGCAGTACTTC.

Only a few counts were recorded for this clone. CDR3 bases: TGTGCCAGCAGTTTTGTTCCGAGGGACGAGCAGTACTTC. It specifies CASSFVPRDEQYF. The chain has TRBV28 and TRBJ2-7; possibly TRBD2 for D (5 bases). V shed 3 bases and J shed 5 bases, with 11 bases lying between them. This CDR3 spans 13 amino acids. Germline CDR1 is MDHEN and CDR2 is SYDVKM.

In nucleotides, the CDR3 is TGTGCCAGCAGCTGGGGAGGGGAGACCCAGTACTTC. It translates to CASSWGGETQYF. The chain carries TRBV11-2 and TRBJ2-5; 7 positions match TRBD2. The CDR3 spans 12 residues. V shed 4 bases, J shed 5 bases, and the junction held 1 base outside the gene matches. Germline values: CDR1 SGHAT, CDR2 FQNNGV. The full variable domain, rest sourced from reference TRBV11-2 and TRBJ2-5, is EAGVAQSPRYKIIEKRQSVAFWCNPISGHATLYWYQQILGQGPKLLIQFQNNGVVDDSQLPKDRFSAERLKGVDSTLKIQPAKLEDSAVYLCASSWGGETQYFGPGTRLLVL.

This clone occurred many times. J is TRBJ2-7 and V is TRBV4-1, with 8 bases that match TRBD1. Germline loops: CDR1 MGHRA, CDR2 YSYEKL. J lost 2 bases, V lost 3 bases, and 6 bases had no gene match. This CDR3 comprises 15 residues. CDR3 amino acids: CASSQAGTGPYEQYF. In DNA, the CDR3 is TGCGCCAGCAGCCAGGCCGGGACAGGACCCTACGAGCAGTACTTC.

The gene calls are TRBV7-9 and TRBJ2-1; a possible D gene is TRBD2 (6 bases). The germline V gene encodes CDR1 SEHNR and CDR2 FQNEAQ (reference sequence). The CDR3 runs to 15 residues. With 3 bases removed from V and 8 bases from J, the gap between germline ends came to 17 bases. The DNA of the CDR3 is TGTGCCAGCAGCTTGGCGACTAGGGCTTCGTATGAGCAGTTCTTC. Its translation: CASSLATRASYEQFF.

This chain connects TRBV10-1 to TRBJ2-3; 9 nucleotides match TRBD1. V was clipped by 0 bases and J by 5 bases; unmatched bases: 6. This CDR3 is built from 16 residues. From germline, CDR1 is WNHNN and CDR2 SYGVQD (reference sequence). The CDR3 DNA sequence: TGCGCCAGCAGTGAGTCGAGGGGACAGGGTCAAGATACGCAGTATTTT. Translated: CASSESRGQGQDTQYF.

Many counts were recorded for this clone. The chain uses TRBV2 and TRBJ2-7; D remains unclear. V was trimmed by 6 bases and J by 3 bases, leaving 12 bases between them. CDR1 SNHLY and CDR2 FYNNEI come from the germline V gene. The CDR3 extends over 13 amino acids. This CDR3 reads CASSITLGYEQYF. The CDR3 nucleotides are TGTGCCAGCAGCATAACCCTAGGCTACGAGCAGTACTTC.